This T cell receptor beta chain was observed in a study of regulatory T cells in long-lasting Graves disease. Study outcomes and limitations: Persistent Graves' patients had lower TCR diversity than newly diagnosed ones. Persistent disease preferred TRBV28, TRBJ1-2 and TRBJ2-5; new disease, TRBV20-1 and TRBJ2-1.

According to the study, TCR beta libraries were built with iRepertoire HTBI primers and CDR3-region Arm-PCR. TCRdb re-called the multiplex PCR reads with MiXCR, one entry per CDR3 protein. The sample shows under 300,000 distinct CDR3 sequences, roughly 21% of them seen only once. Germline CDR1 DFQATT, CDR2 SNEGSKA (reference sequence). There are 11 residues in the CDR3. Trimming took 1 base from V and 8 from J, leaving 6 bases between them. This clonotype was counted ten times or more. Its target is not known. Described time point: newly diagnosed GD, antithyroid drugs for less than 3 months. The authors made the TCR library using RNA they extracted from PBMCs. Collection of peripheral blood (about 8.8 milliliters) was done using EDTA tubes.

Sequences were derived from peripheral blood mononuclear cells (PBMCs), sampled at new diagnosis, from a patient treated with antithyroid drugs. The chain uses TRBV20-1 and TRBJ2-1, with D unresolved. The origin of this receptor is a female donor with Graves disease. The CDR3 DNA reads as TGCAGTGCTAGAGCTTTCGATGAGCAGTTCTTC. Its protein is CSARAFDEQFF.